This record covers a single T cell receptor (beta chain). Primers used in a second PCR of about 6 to 11 cycles were a sample-barcoded 5' primer and a J-beta primer mix. One entry per CDR3 protein results from TCRdb running MiXCR on the 5' RACE reads. The repertoire holds around 1,900,000 distinct CDR3 sequences, with roughly two fifths as singletons. The data originate from a study of blood T cells in healthy people across ages. The V end lost 9 bases, the J end lost 0 bases, and 8 bases lay between the germline ends. CDR1 is LGHDT and CDR2 is YNNKEL in the germline V gene (reference sequence). The CDR3 consists of 13 residues.

J is TRBJ2-2 and V is TRBV3-1, with a possible D match to TRBD2 (5 bases). This TCR derives from a human donor in good health. Sample: blood. The CDR3 nucleotides read TGTGCCAGTACGAGGGCGAACACCGGGGAGCTGTTTTTT. The encoded protein is CASTRANTGELFF.